These 24 T cell receptor beta chains share one sample of origin, sequenced in a study of blood T cells in healthy people across ages. With a J-beta primer mix and a sample-barcoded 5' primer, a second PCR ran about 7 to 12 cycles. TCRdb independently ran MiXCR on the 5' RACE reads; one entry per CDR3 protein. The table lists about 730,000 distinct CDR3 sequences, more than 40% of them singletons. Sequences were obtained from blood. These receptor sequences come from a woman in her sixties in good health.

The chain carries TRBV4-2 and TRBJ1-4; TRBD1 aligns across 10 bases. The CDR3 loop spans 17 amino acids. With 1 base clipped from V and 1 base from J, the junction kept 3 bases outside the gene matches. The germline V gene has CDR1 LGHNA and CDR2 YNFKEQ. The CDR3 DNA reads as TGTGCCAGCAGCCAAGGGACAGGGGGACTAACTAATGAAAAACTGTTTTTT. Protein product: CASSQGTGGLTNEKLFF.

CDR3 sequence reads: CASSYTSNYGYTF. The CDR3 region has the DNA TGTGCCAGCAGTTACACCTCAAACTATGGCTACACCTTC. The chain recombines TRBV6-2 or TRBV6-3 with TRBJ1-2, with D unclear. This CDR3 has 13 residues. CDR1 and CDR2 from the germline V gene are MNHEY and SVGEGT. Trimming took off 2 bases at V and 2 bases at J, with 6 bases between the two ends.

As for this clonotype: This could be a read error, since a much larger clone is one nucleotide away. The gene calls are TRBV10-3 and TRBJ2-1, with TRBD1 matching 8 bases. This CDR3 has 12 amino acids. Germline V CDR1 and CDR2: ENHRY, SYGVKD. The ends lost 2 bases at V and 12 bases at J; junction bases unmatched: 3. The CDR3 here is CAISEVGTGQFF. The CDR3 DNA reads TGTGCCATCAGTGAGGTGGGGACAGGGCAGTTCTTC.

This clonotype has more than one count but fewer than ten. The chain has TRBV5-1 and TRBJ2-1; possibly TRBD2 for D (5 bases). The CDR3 runs to 16 residues. From germline, CDR1 is SGHRS and CDR2 YFSETQ. V lost 6 bases to trimming and J lost 5 bases, with 21 bases between them. CDR3 protein: CASNNRGAEPDNEQFF. CDR3 nucleotide sequence: TGCGCCAGCAACAACCGGGGTGCGGAACCGGACAATGAGCAGTTCTTC. Based on the CDR3 plus reference TRBV5-1 and TRBJ2-1, the full variable domain is KAGVTQTPRYLIKTRGQQVTLSCSPISGHRSVSWYQQTPGQGLQFLFEYFSETQRNKGNFPGRFSGRQFSNSRSEMNVSTLELGDSALYLCASNNRGAEPDNEQFFGPGTRLTVL.

The V gene is TRBV19, the J gene TRBJ1-2; 7 nucleotides line up with TRBD1. The V gene's germline CDR1 is LNHDA and CDR2 SQIVND (reference sequence). The V gene end was trimmed by 6 bases and the J gene end by 6 bases; junction bases not matched to a gene: 10. The CDR3 loop spans 14 amino acids. CDR3 sequence (DNA): TGTGCCAGTAGCGTGGACAGGAATCATCATGGCTACACCTTC. This codes for CASSVDRNHHGYTF.

This sequence joins TRBV9 and TRBJ1-4; 8 nucleotides align to TRBD1. CDR1 is SGDLS and CDR2 is YYNGEE in the germline V gene. The CDR3 loop spans 14 amino acids. V lost 3 bases and J lost 8; bases outside the gene matches: 6. In DNA, the CDR3 is TGTGCCAGCAGCGCTGGGGACAGGCGAGAAAAACTGTTTTTT. Amino acids: CASSAGDRREKLFF.

CDR3 sequence: CAIRGTSESQMRETQYF. The CDR3 nucleotides read TGTGCCATCAGAGGGACTAGCGAGAGTCAAATGAGGGAGACCCAGTACTTC. The rearrangement uses TRBV10-3 and TRBJ2-5, with 10 bases matching TRBD2. The V segment lost 6 bases and the J segment 5 bases; nucleotides outside the gene matches: 15. This CDR3 spans 17 amino acids. Germline loops: CDR1 ENHRY, CDR2 SYGVKD.

J is TRBJ2-3 and V is TRBV20-1, with TRBD2 identical over 13 bases. Per germline, CDR1 DFQATT and CDR2 SNEGSKA (reference sequence). V was clipped by 5 bases and J by 3 bases; unmatched bases: 8. The CDR3 is 16 amino acids. The CDR3 DNA is TGCAGTGCTGGGCTACTAGCGGGAGGGCATACAGATACGCAGTATTTT. This translates into CSAGLLAGGHTDTQYF.

This clonotype appeared a few times. The V gene is TRBV5-1, the J gene TRBJ2-7; D unclear. The V gene lost 2 bases and the J gene lost 0 bases, with 15 bases spanning the gap. Germline values: CDR1 SGHRS, CDR2 YFSETQ. The length of the CDR3 is 16 residues. In nucleotides, the CDR3 is TGCGCCAGCAGCTTATTGCCCGGTGCGGACTCCTACGAGCAGTACTTC. As protein: CASSLLPGADSYEQYF.

This clonotype was seen a few times. This chain joins TRBV6-1 and TRBJ2-1; D not certain. Trimming removed 2 bases from V and 10 bases from J, with 12 bases in between. Germline V CDR1 and CDR2: MNHNS, SASEGT. CDR3 size: 13 residues. The CDR3 coding sequence is TGTGCCAGCAGTGAACTGGTTGCCGGGGAGCAGTTCTTC. Encoded protein: CASSELVAGEQFF.

In its sample, this clonotype was seen a few times. The chain joins TRBV4-3 to TRBJ1-5; no clear D. This CDR3 has 17 amino acids. Germline V lookup: CDR1 LGHNA, CDR2 YSLEER. V was pared by 0 bases and J by 0 bases, with 12 bases between. CDR3 region: CASSQDREVYSNQPQHF. Written as DNA, the CDR3 is TGCGCCAGCAGCCAAGATCGGGAAGTCTATAGCAATCAGCCCCAGCATTTT.

The chain joins TRBV25-1 to TRBJ2-7; 11 nucleotides match TRBD2. The CDR3 extends over 17 amino acids. CDR1 is MGHDK and CDR2 is SYGVNS in the germline V gene. Trimming removed 5 bases from V and 0 bases from J; junction bases left unmatched: 9. CDR3 in amino acids: CASSSARLAGPSYEQYF. The CDR3 DNA reads TGTGCCAGCAGTTCGGCACGACTAGCGGGGCCCTCCTACGAGCAGTACTTC.

This clonotype was seen only a few times. The chain has TRBV27 and TRBJ2-5; TRBD2 matches 11 bases. Germline V lookup: CDR1 MNHEY, CDR2 SMNVEV (reference sequence). The CDR3 loop spans 18 amino acids. Trimming cost V 6 bases and J 1 base; bases outside gene matches: 13. This chain's CDR3 is CASSVGEGLAGGQETQYF. DNA for the CDR3: TGTGCCAGCAGCGTGGGCGAGGGCCTAGCGGGAGGCCAAGAGACCCAGTACTTC.

This clonotype came up a few times. The chain carries TRBV27 and TRBJ2-5, with 9 nucleotides matching TRBD2. CDR3 length equals 18 residues. With V trimmed by 2 bases and J by 5 bases, 15 bases remained unmatched. CDR1 MNHEY and CDR2 SMNVEV come from the germline V gene (reference sequence). The CDR3 is CASSLQGRGGLRLETQYF. The CDR3 nucleotides read TGTGCCAGCAGTTTACAAGGGCGGGGGGGCCTTAGACTGGAGACCCAGTACTTC.

This clonotype was seen only a few times. This chain uses TRBV3-1 with TRBJ2-4; a weak D match, TRBD1 (5 bases). The germline gives CDR1 LGHDT, CDR2 YNNKEL (reference sequence). This CDR3 has 14 amino acids. Trimming removed 2 bases from V and 0 bases from J, with 5 bases in between. The CDR3 sequence is CASSQRGAKNIQYF. CDR3 coding DNA: TGTGCCAGCAGCCAAAGGGGAGCCAAAAACATTCAGTACTTC.

The table lists this clonotype with a few counts. V is TRBV5-1 and J is TRBJ2-7, with D perhaps being TRBD1 or TRBD2 (6 bases each). The J call may be incorrect, as the DNA end agrees better with TRBJ2-5. This CDR3 contains 13 residues. Germline V lookup: CDR1 SGHRS, CDR2 YFSETQ. DNA for the CDR3: TGCGCCAGCAGCTTGGAGGGGGGCGGGACCCAGTACTTC. Translating it yields CASSLEGGGTQYF.

This clonotype was seen only a few times. One end of the junction varies from germline; a read error may be responsible. V is TRBV6-2 or TRBV6-3 and J is TRBJ2-1; no firm D call. The CDR3 has 16 amino acids. The germline CDR1 and CDR2 sequences are MNHEY and SVGEGT. CDR3 residues: CASSDGDYSSCNEQFF. As DNA, the CDR3 is TGTGCCAGCAGTGACGGTGATTATAGCTCCTGCAATGAGCAGTTCTTC.

The chain joins TRBV4-3 to TRBJ2-1; D is undetermined. V lost 4 bases, J lost 3 bases, and 7 bases lay in between. CDR1 and CDR2 from the germline V gene are LGHNA and YSLEER. The CDR3 length is 13 residues. The CDR3 DNA reads as TGCGCCAGCAGCCCCGACTTCTACAATGAGCAGTTCTTC. It is translated as CASSPDFYNEQFF.

In its sample, this clonotype was seen many times. The chain links TRBV7-2 to TRBJ2-5; D is tentatively TRBD1 or TRBD2 (5 bases each). Trimming took off 1 base at V and 1 base at J, with 7 bases between the two ends. CDR3 length: 14 residues. Germline V gene sequence: CDR1 SGHTA, CDR2 FQGNSA. CDR3 protein: CASSLGGFQETQYF. For the CDR3, the DNA is TGTGCCAGCAGCTTAGGGGGGTTCCAAGAGACCCAGTACTTC.

The chain joins TRBV6-2 or TRBV6-3 to TRBJ2-4; D uncertain. V lost 10 bases and J 13 bases, leaving 20 bases between the germline ends. The CDR3 has 12 residues. Germline V gene data show CDR1 as MNHEY and CDR2 as SVGEGT. The CDR3 sequence: CAISLTAQEQYF. The CDR3 DNA reads TGTGCCATCAGCCTGACGGCGCAGGAGCAGTACTTC.

J is TRBJ2-1 and V is TRBV11-2; perhaps TRBD1 as D (5 bases). V was clipped by 0 bases and J by 9 bases, with 15 bases between them. The CDR3 is 15 residues long. Germline assignment: CDR1 SGHAT and CDR2 FQNNGV. The CDR3, as DNA: TGTGCCAGCAGCTTAGATGGGGCCAGATCTAGTGAGCAGTTCTTC. Translating it yields CASSLDGARSSEQFF.

The chain combines TRBV3-1 with TRBJ2-7; no clear D. V lost 1 base, J lost 3 bases, and 10 bases lay in between. Germline V gene sequence: CDR1 LGHDT, CDR2 YNNKEL (reference sequence). The CDR3 has 14 amino acids. The CDR3 region has the DNA TGTGCCAGCAGCCAAGCTTCCACCTACTACGAGCAGTACTTC. Amino acids: CASSQASTYYEQYF.

This chain joins TRBV10-3 and TRBJ2-5; D remains unclear. The CDR3 is 11 amino acids. Germline CDR1 reads ENHRY; CDR2 reads SYGVKD. Trimming took off 4 bases at V and 3 bases at J, with 3 bases between the two ends. The CDR3 reads CAISAKETQYF. Written as DNA, the CDR3 is TGTGCCATCAGTGCCAAAGAGACCCAGTACTTC.

V and J are TRBV6-6 and TRBJ1-6; TRBD1 matches at 7 bases. CDR1 MNHNY and CDR2 SVGAGI come from the germline V gene (reference sequence). This CDR3 spans 15 amino acids. V lost 7 bases, J lost 6 bases, and 9 bases stayed unmatched. The CDR3 DNA reads as TGTGCCAGCATCTCCCAGGGGGTCCGTAATTCACCCCTCCACTTT. The encoded protein is CASISQGVRNSPLHF.